These 32 T cell receptor beta chains came from one sample sequenced in a study of CD8+ T cells in alopecia areata. Collected material from alopecia areata patients comprised lesional scalp punch biopsies and peripheral blood. Extracted RNA was reverse transcribed into cDNA, the sequencing template. This table comes from immunoSEQ multiplex PCR, and its TCRdb copy is limited to in-frame clones, with some not included. In the table there are some 10,000 clones, 67% of which are singletons. Sequencing used skin. The receptors come from a human donor with alopecia areata.

This clone was seen more than once but under ten times. The chain combines TRBV27 with TRBJ2-7; 10 bases are shared with TRBD1. CDR3 length equals 17 residues. CDR1 and CDR2 from the germline V gene are MNHEY and SMNVEV (reference sequence). With V trimmed by 6 bases and J by 0 bases, 11 bases remained unmatched. The chain's CDR3 is CASRRTGGTFSSYEQYF. The CDR3 DNA reads TGTGCCAGCAGGAGGACAGGGGGGACGTTTTCCTCCTACGAGCAGTACTTC.

The genes are TRBV9 and TRBJ2-1; 13 nucleotides line up with TRBD2. CDR3 size: 17 residues. Germline loops: CDR1 SGDLS, CDR2 YYNGEE. With V trimmed by 2 bases and J by 7 bases, 9 bases remained unmatched. The CDR3 DNA reads as TGTGCCAGCAGCGTGGGACCCGGGACTAGCGGGAAGAATGAGCAGTTCTTC. Residues: CASSVGPGTSGKNEQFF.

This clone appeared a few times. At the DNA level, this CDR3 is encoded by other sequences in the same sample as well. The gene calls are TRBV29-1 and TRBJ1-5; D unresolved. This CDR3 has 15 residues. V lost 5 bases and J lost 2, with 16 bases in between. Germline CDR1 and CDR2: SQVTM and ANQGSEA. The chain's CDR3 is CSVSDGILGNQPQHF. The CDR3, as DNA: TGCAGCGTTTCAGACGGGATTCTGGGCAATCAGCCCCAGCATTTT.

The V call is TRBV4-3, the J call TRBJ2-7; perhaps TRBD1 as D (6 bases). Between the trimmed V and J ends, which lost 1 base and 1 base, there was a span of 11 bases. Per the germline V gene, CDR1 is LGHNA and CDR2 is YSLEER. There are 15 residues in the CDR3. The DNA for the CDR3 is TGCGCCAGCAGCCAAGGAATCAGGGGATCCTACGAGCAGTACTTC. Protein product: CASSQGIRGSYEQYF.

This clone turned up a few times. The chain couples TRBV11-2 to TRBJ2-3; TRBD2 is a possible D gene (6 bases). The CDR3 loop spans 15 amino acids. The germline V and J ends were trimmed by 3 bases and 3 bases, with 13 bases remaining between them. Looked up from germline, CDR1 is SGHAT and CDR2 is FQNNGV. The CDR3: CASSFYRGVTDTQYF. The CDR3 DNA reads as TGTGCCAGCAGCTTCTATCGCGGGGTGACAGATACGCAGTATTTT.

V and J are TRBV6-5 and TRBJ1-1, with 7 positions matching TRBD1. Per germline, CDR1 MNHEY and CDR2 SVGAGI. This CDR3 comprises 15 residues. J was trimmed by 3 bases and V by 6 bases; bases with no gene match: 10. CDR3 amino acids: CASRGTGAGDTEAFF. The CDR3, as DNA: TGTGCCAGCAGAGGCACAGGGGCCGGGGACACTGAAGCTTTCTTT.

The genes are TRBV7-8 and TRBJ2-3; no clear D gene. The CDR3 covers 12 residues. The germline V gene has CDR1 SGHVS and CDR2 FQNEAQ. With 5 bases removed from V and 2 bases from J, the gap between germline ends came to 5 bases. The CDR3 loop reads CASSPITDTQYF. The CDR3 DNA sequence: TGTGCCAGCAGCCCCATCACAGATACGCAGTATTTT. The full variable domain, with the rest looked up from reference TRBV7-8 and TRBJ2-3, is GAGVSQSPRYKVAKRGQDVALRCDPISGHVSLFWYQQALGQGPEFLTYFQNEAQLDKSGLPSDRFFAERPEGSVSTLKIQRTQQEDSAVYLCASSPITDTQYFGPGTRLTVL.

This clone has more than one count but fewer than ten. V usage is TRBV2 and J usage is TRBJ1-5, with D unresolved. The V gene's germline CDR1 is SNHLY and CDR2 FYNNEI. The CDR3 is made up of 14 amino acids. V was shortened by 5 bases and J by 0 bases, with 8 bases between the two germline ends. CDR3: CASSRLNSNQPQHF. The DNA for the CDR3 is TGTGCCAGCAGTAGACTGAATAGCAATCAGCCCCAGCATTTT. Filled out from reference TRBV2 and TRBJ1-5, the complete variable domain reads EPEVTQTPSHQVTQMGQEVILRCVPISNHLYFYWYRQILGQKVEFLVSFYNNEISEKSEIFDDQFSVERPDGSNFTLKIRSTKLEDSAMYFCASSRLNSNQPQHFGDGTRLSIL.

In its sample, this clone was seen a few times. The chain uses TRBV28 and TRBJ2-4, with 11 bases matching TRBD2. The CDR3 contains 16 residues. Germline V gene sequence: CDR1 MDHEN, CDR2 SYDVKM. With 3 bases clipped from V and 2 bases from J, the junction kept 3 bases outside the gene matches. CDR3 residues: CASSLLAGGSKNIQYF. In DNA form, the CDR3 reads TGTGCCAGCAGTTTGCTAGCGGGAGGCTCCAAAAACATTCAGTACTTC.

V usage is TRBV6-5 and J usage is TRBJ2-7, with TRBD2 matching 12 bases. Unmatched junction bases numbered 4, after V lost 0 bases and J lost 7 bases. The V gene's germline CDR1 is MNHEY and CDR2 SVGAGI. The CDR3 sequence is 15 residues long. The CDR3 nucleotides are TGTGCCAGCAGTTACTCCCTAGCGGGAGGGCGGGAGCAGTACTTC. Translation gives CASSYSLAGGREQYF.

The gene calls are TRBV29-1 and TRBJ2-7; 8 bases align to TRBD2. Germline assignment: CDR1 SQVTM and CDR2 ANQGSEA. This CDR3 is 14 amino acids long. J gave up 2 bases and V 2 bases, and 5 bases lay outside the gene matches. CDR3 in amino acids: CSVEPAGDTYEQYF. DNA for the CDR3: TGCAGCGTTGAACCAGCGGGAGATACCTACGAGCAGTACTTC.

In its sample, this clone was seen a few times. The CDR3 region is CASTTGYNEQFF. CDR3 nucleotides: TGTGCCAGCACGACAGGGTACAATGAGCAGTTCTTC. The chain recombines TRBV6-5 with TRBJ2-1, with 7 positions matching TRBD1. The junction had 1 base not matched to a gene; V was cut back by 7 bases and J by 4 bases. Germline V gene lookup returns CDR1 MNHEY and CDR2 SVGAGI. The CDR3 loop spans 12 amino acids.

The chain employs TRBV2 and TRBJ2-3; no definite D call. Germline V gene data show CDR1 as SNHLY and CDR2 as FYNNEI. Deletions cut 3 bases from V and 0 bases from J, with 10 bases between. This CDR3 is 15 amino acids long. The CDR3 reads CASSDPGVSTDTQYF. In DNA, the CDR3 is TGTGCCAGCAGTGACCCCGGAGTAAGCACAGATACGCAGTATTTT.

V gene TRBV27 combines with J gene TRBJ1-2; D uncertain. This CDR3 is 15 amino acids long. Trimming left V 8 bases short and J 5 bases short, with 21 bases between. Germline V gene lookup returns CDR1 MNHEY and CDR2 SMNVEV (reference sequence). The CDR3 nucleotides read TGTGCCAGCGCACCCTCATTAGACCGGAGGTATGGCTACACCTTC. It translates to CASAPSLDRRYGYTF.

The rearrangement joins TRBV15 to TRBJ2-1; D is ambiguous. Per the germline V gene, CDR1 is LNHNV and CDR2 is YYDKDF (reference sequence). The V end was cut by 3 bases, the J end by 5 bases, with 8 bases between. The CDR3 has 13 amino acids. The CDR3 sequence: CATSRSADNEQFF. The CDR3, as DNA: TGTGCCACCAGCAGGTCGGCGGACAATGAGCAGTTCTTC. Supplemented by reference TRBV15 and TRBJ2-1, the full variable domain reads DAMVIQNPRYQVTQFGKPVTLSCSQTLNHNVMYWYQQKSSQAPKLLFHYYDKDFNNEADTPDNFQSRRPNTSFCFLDIRSPGLGDTAMYLCATSRSADNEQFFGPGTRLTVL.

The gene calls are TRBV6-4 and TRBJ2-3; 8 bases line up with TRBD1. J was trimmed by 4 bases and V by 3 bases; bases with no gene match: 9. In germline, CDR1 is MRHNA, CDR2 SNTAGT. This CDR3 spans 16 amino acids. The CDR3 bases are TGTGCCAGCAGTGATGGGGCAGGGGGCGCGTCAGATACGCAGTATTTT. It encodes CASSDGAGGASDTQYF.

This clone was seen a single time. The gene calls are TRBV11-2 and TRBJ1-1; 7 bases map to TRBD1. The CDR3 consists of 14 residues. The germline CDR1 and CDR2 sequences are SGHAT and FQNNGV. V gave up 5 bases and J gave up 4 bases; unmatched junction bases: 7. The CDR3 spells CASSRGQRGTEAFF. CDR3 nucleotides: TGTGCCAGCAGCCGGGGACAGAGGGGCACTGAAGCTTTCTTT.

V is TRBV7-9 and J is TRBJ2-6; D perhaps matches TRBD1 (5 bases). Germline CDR1 reads SEHNR; CDR2 reads FQNEAQ (reference sequence). The CDR3 covers 16 residues. V gave up 5 bases and J gave up 0 bases, with 11 bases separating them. CDR3 sequence reads: CASSPQGDSGANVLTF. For the CDR3, the DNA is TGTGCCAGCAGCCCCCAAGGGGACTCTGGGGCCAACGTCCTGACTTTC.

CDR3 residues: CSVGSSGHEQYF. The DNA of the CDR3 is TGCAGCGTTGGATCCTCCGGACACGAGCAGTACTTC. The genes are TRBV29-1 and TRBJ2-7; D is ambiguous. Trimming took off 4 bases at V and 5 bases at J, with 12 bases between the two ends. The CDR3 loop spans 12 amino acids. The germline V gene has CDR1 SQVTM and CDR2 ANQGSEA.

This clone showed up just once. The chain couples TRBV5-1 to TRBJ2-2, with 10 bases fitting TRBD2. The germline gives CDR1 SGHRS, CDR2 YFSETQ. Trimming cost V 4 bases and J 3 bases; bases outside gene matches: 3. This CDR3 region has 15 residues. In DNA form, the CDR3 reads TGCGCCAGCAGCCATCTAGCGGGGGACACCGGGGAGCTGTTTTTT. It encodes CASSHLAGDTGELFF.

CDR3 amino acids: CASSYTGQRNTEAFF. The DNA for the CDR3 is TGTGCCAGCAGTTACACCGGACAGCGAAACACTGAAGCTTTCTTT. The chain recombines TRBV6-6 with TRBJ1-1, with D maybe TRBD1 (6 bases). Trimming stripped 2 bases from V and 2 bases from J, with 12 bases between. The CDR3 is made up of 15 amino acids. Germline V CDR1 and CDR2: MNHNY, SVGAGI (reference sequence).

CDR3 nucleotide sequence: TGTGCCAGCAGTTCCCGACAGGGAATCCTCTATGGCTACACCTTC. It is translated as CASSSRQGILYGYTF. The gene calls are TRBV27 and TRBJ1-2, with 7 nucleotides matching TRBD1. After removal of 4 bases from V and 4 bases from J, the junction contained 9 bases not matched to a gene. CDR3 length equals 15 residues. Germline lookup yields CDR1 MNHEY and CDR2 SMNVEV (reference sequence).

This chain joins TRBV7-8 and TRBJ1-6; D is uncertain. This CDR3 comprises 14 residues. The V end lost 4 bases, the J end lost 7 bases, and 11 bases lay between the germline ends. Germline V lookup: CDR1 SGHVS, CDR2 FQNEAQ. The CDR3 DNA follows: TGTGCCAGCAGCTCAGATAGAGGAAATTCACCCCTCCACTTT. Amino acids: CASSSDRGNSPLHF.

The chain couples TRBV7-7 to TRBJ2-1; D remains ambiguous. There are 15 residues in the CDR3. Between the trimmed V and J ends, which lost 1 base and 0 bases, there was a span of 7 bases. The germline V gene encodes CDR1 SSHAT and CDR2 FNYEAQ (reference sequence). The CDR3 nucleotides read TGTGCCAGCAGCTTAGACCGGAGCTCCTACAATGAGCAGTTCTTC. Protein product: CASSLDRSSYNEQFF.

This clone came up a few times. The gene calls are TRBV11-2 and TRBJ2-4; D is undetermined. The CDR3 is made up of 12 amino acids. Between the trimmed V and J ends, which lost 1 base and 8 bases, there was a span of 6 bases. Germline V lookup: CDR1 SGHAT, CDR2 FQNNGV. CDR3 nucleotide sequence: TGTGCCAGCAGCTTAGTTTCGGACATTCAGTACTTC. The encoded protein is CASSLVSDIQYF.

The chain has TRBV5-6 and TRBJ2-7, with TRBD1 as a possible D gene (5 bases). The CDR3 contains 16 residues. From germline, CDR1 is SGHDT and CDR2 YYEEEE. V was shortened by 4 bases and J by 1 base, with 18 bases between the two germline ends. The chain's CDR3 is CASSPSLGQGSYEQYF. The CDR3 DNA sequence: TGTGCCAGCAGCCCCTCTCTGGGGCAGGGATCCTACGAGCAGTACTTC.

The chain is built from TRBV7-2 and TRBJ1-1; TRBD1 matches 10 bases. V shed 0 bases and J 8 bases; nucleotides not matched to a gene: 6. This CDR3 contains 15 residues. In germline, CDR1 is SGHTA, CDR2 FQGNSA. The DNA for the CDR3 is TGTGCCAGCAGCTTAGCGAGGGGACAGGGGAAAGAAGCTTTCTTT. Translating gives CASSLARGQGKEAFF.

This sequence joins TRBV6-6 and TRBJ2-5; D ambiguous. This CDR3 is built from 14 residues. CDR1 and CDR2 from the germline V gene are MNHNY and SVGAGI (reference sequence). V lost 3 bases, J lost 3 bases, and 11 bases lay in between. The CDR3 protein is CASSYHRTKETQYF. CDR3 DNA: TGTGCCAGCAGTTATCACCGGACCAAAGAGACCCAGTACTTC.

The V and J genes are TRBV29-1 and TRBJ2-7, with a weak D call TRBD1 (6 bases). CDR3 length equals 14 residues. Trimming took 0 bases from V and 2 from J, leaving 11 bases between them. The germline V gene has CDR1 SQVTM and CDR2 ANQGSEA. The CDR3: CSVEDMGQPYEQYF. CDR3 coding DNA: TGCAGCGTTGAAGATATGGGACAACCCTACGAGCAGTACTTC.

The chain is built from TRBV9 and TRBJ2-3, with D tentatively TRBD1 (6 bases). Between the trimmed V and J ends, which lost 3 bases and 10 bases, there was a span of 27 bases. CDR3 length: 17 residues. Germline lookup yields CDR1 SGDLS and CDR2 YYNGEE. CDR3: CASSGGTGYSPTRAQYF. In nucleotides, the CDR3 is TGTGCCAGCAGCGGGGGCACAGGGTATTCCCCCACCCGAGCGCAGTATTTT.

This clone was recorded a few times. This chain uses TRBV4-1 with TRBJ2-3; weak D call: TRBD2 (5 bases). Germline values: CDR1 MGHRA, CDR2 YSYEKL. CDR3 length: 17 amino acids. The V end lost 4 bases, the J end lost 6 bases, and 23 bases lay between the germline ends. In nucleotides, the CDR3 is TGCGCCAGCAGCCCGCATCAGCTGGGCCTAGCTCGGGATACGCAGTATTTT. Its protein product is CASSPHQLGLARDTQYF.

The table lists this clone with a count of one. The rearrangement links TRBV7-9 to TRBJ2-3; D gene unclear. Trimming cost V 4 bases and J 1 base, with 12 bases left between them. The CDR3 spans 15 residues. Germline lookup yields CDR1 SEHNR and CDR2 FQNEAQ (reference sequence). DNA for the CDR3: TGTGCCAGCAGCTCAGCAAGGGCCGGCACAGATACGCAGTATTTT. Its translation is CASSSARAGTDTQYF. The variable domain in full, completed from reference TRBV7-9 and TRBJ2-3, reads DTGVSQNPRHKITKRGQNVTFRCDPISEHNRLYWYRQTLGQGPEFLTYFQNEAQLEKSRLLSDRFSAERPKGSFSTLEIQRTEQGDSAMYLCASSSARAGTDTQYFGPGTRLTVL.